This record concerns one TCR beta chain sequence. This entry comes from a study of blood T cell repertoires in COVID-19. Study overall: COVID-19 samples collected from the United States, Italy and Spain covered acute and convalescent phases. In each case, the material was cDNA or gDNA derived from T cells, B-cell-depleted T cells, or PBMCs.

The CDR3 runs to 13 residues. Germline V gene data show CDR1 as SGHRS and CDR2 as YFSETQ. The trim removed 4 bases at V and 4 bases at J, leaving 4 bases unmatched. How the authors handled the data: Amplified reference gene primers provided the basis for estimating nucleated cell counts. Libraries were prepared by immunoSEQ multiplex PCR; TCRdb keeps only in-frame clonotypes and omits some of them. That table furnishes V, J and clone size, whereas the DNA furnished D and trimming. In the table there are around 62,000 clones, 85% to 95% of which are singletons. The clonotype was recovered from a man between 65 and 80 years old with active COVID-19. The sequenced sample was peripheral blood. The chain employs TRBV5-1 and TRBJ1-2; 7 nucleotides line up with TRBD1. The CDR3 sequence is CASSQDRAYGYTF. The CDR3 DNA reads TGCGCCAGCAGCCAAGACAGGGCCTATGGCTACACCTTC.